This T cell receptor beta chain appears in the sequencing data of a study of blood T cell repertoires in COVID-19. In the study overall: Material from acute and convalescent COVID-19 was sourced from the United States, Italy and Spain. Sources were T cells, B-cell-depleted T cells, or PBMCs; the material itself was cDNA or gDNA.

Original methodology: Amplification with reference gene primers provided the estimates of nucleated cell counts. TCRdb's copy holds only in-frame clones and misses some; the assay was immunoSEQ multiplex PCR. Clone size and the V and J calls come from that table; the DNA yielded D and trimming. The data show roughly 180,000 clones, more than 80% seen once. This CDR3 is 14 amino acids long. Germline V gives CDR1 SGHDT, CDR2 YYEEEE. V was pared by 5 bases and J by 4 bases, with 15 bases between. The chain has TRBV5-6 and TRBJ1-1; D remains unclear. This TCR was recovered from a human donor in a cohort sampled during active COVID-19. Sequenced: peripheral blood. As DNA, the CDR3 is TGTGCCAGCAGTTACGGGGTTATTAGCACTGAAGCTTTCTTT. This codes for CASSYGVISTEAFF.